The sequence of this T cell receptor beta chain was determined in a study of blood T cell repertoires in COVID-19. The data were produced by immunoSEQ multiplex PCR, yet TCRdb's version contains in-frame clones alone and is incomplete. The repertoire holds more than 200,000 clones, with around 89% as singletons. Individuals drawn from some 25 US areas were about 18 to 100 years old. Participants reported their clinical history, and cohort assignment relied on those reports. Donors of Cohort 3 who recovered were those that had two negative PCRs, clearance, or symptom resolution. The receptor comes from a woman between 25 and 40 years old who had recovered from COVID-19. Source material: PBMCs or T cells enriched from blood (not recorded which).

In nucleotides, the CDR3 is TGTGCCAGCAGCTTAAATCAGGTCGGCACCGGGGAGCTGTTTTTT. This sequence encodes CASSLNQVGTGELFF. The V gene is TRBV7-2, the J gene TRBJ2-2, with unresolved D. Germline V lookup: CDR1 SGHTA, CDR2 FQGNSA. Deletions cut 2 bases from V and 4 bases from J, with 11 bases between. The CDR3 spans 15 residues.